This entry concerns a single T cell receptor beta chain. The sample belongs to a study of blood T cell repertoires in COVID-19. Overall study: There were acute and convalescent COVID-19 samples, and they came from the United States, Italy and Spain. PBMCs, B-cell-depleted T cells, or T cells provided the cDNA or gDNA that made up the material.

As originally analysed: It was from reference gene primer amplification that nucleated cell counts were estimated. The table came from immunoSEQ multiplex PCR; TCRdb's copy has only in-frame clones and leaves some out. That table is the source of V, J and clone size, and D and trimming were worked out from the DNA. The data contain fewer than 350,000 clones, around 87% of them singletons. The sequenced material came from peripheral blood. This clonotype originated in a woman between 50 and 59 years old who had recovered from COVID-19.

The CDR3 reads CASSLVGQNTEAFF. CDR3 sequence (DNA): TGTGCCAGCAGCTTAGTTGGGCAGAACACTGAAGCTTTCTTT. The chain combines TRBV11-2 with TRBJ1-1; D not certain. This CDR3 spans 14 amino acids. CDR1 is SGHAT and CDR2 is FQNNGV in the germline V gene. Trimming shortened V by 1 base and J by 1 base, and 7 bases separated the two germline ends. The variable domain in full, with the rest retrieved from reference TRBV11-2 and TRBJ1-1, is EAGVAQSPRYKIIEKRQSVAFWCNPISGHATLYWYQQILGQGPKLLIQFQNNGVVDDSQLPKDRFSAERLKGVDSTLKIQPAKLEDSAVYLCASSLVGQNTEAFFGQGTRLTVV.